The sequence of this T cell receptor (beta chain) was determined in a study of response to subunit inactivated influenza vaccine. Study-level points and caveats: It was the authors' suggestion that each seasonal influenza vaccination recruits few new T cells.

One entry per CDR3 protein, called by TCRdb with MiXCR from the RT-PCR reads. The sample comprises 250,000 to 350,000 distinct CDR3 sequences, around 20% of which are singletons, and about a tenth rests with the top ten. As for this clonotype: Its antigen is still unknown.

The CDR3 sequence is 16 residues long. From germline, CDR1 is MDHEN and CDR2 SYDVKM. J gave up 9 bases and V 0 bases, and 5 bases lay outside the gene matches. The source was PBMCs from blood, collected about 19 months after vaccination. The rearrangement links TRBV28 to TRBJ1-6; 10 bases agree with TRBD1. The TCR sequence derives from a man aged 50 to 69 who received an inactivated influenza vaccine. CDR3 region: CASSLWTGGRGSPLHF. CDR3 DNA sequence: TGTGCCAGCAGTTTATGGACAGGGGGCCGAGGTTCACCCCTCCACTTT.